The 19 T cell receptor beta chains in this list originate from one sample, sequenced in a study of blood T cell repertoires in COVID-19. Method: immunoSEQ multiplex PCR; TCRdb's copy keeps in-frame clones and lacks some. The top ten hold 2% to 2.5% of the sample, which has about 270,000 clones, around 91% seen once. Sequenced material: PBMCs or T cells enriched from blood (not recorded which). These receptors originate from a woman under 30 who had recovered from COVID-19.

The gene calls are TRBV28 and TRBJ1-4; D gene unclear. CDR1 is MDHEN, CDR2 SYDVKM, per germline. Between the trimmed V and J ends, which lost 6 bases and 8 bases, there was a span of 16 bases. CDR3 length: 14 residues. CDR3 sequence: CASRPGGFEEKLFF. In DNA form, the CDR3 reads TGTGCCAGCAGGCCTGGCGGGTTTGAGGAAAAACTGTTTTTT.

The chain has TRBV5-4 and TRBJ2-3; TRBD1 matches 7 bases. Germline V gene lookup returns CDR1 SGHNT and CDR2 YYREEE (reference sequence). The junction had 10 bases not matched to a gene; V was cut back by 4 bases and J by 2 bases. This CDR3 comprises 16 residues. CDR3 sequence: CASSDQRDSPTDTQYF. The CDR3, as DNA: TGTGCCAGCAGCGACCAGAGGGACAGTCCCACAGATACGCAGTATTTT.

The rearrangement links TRBV9 to TRBJ2-2; possibly TRBD2 for D (6 bases). The ends were cut back, 5 bases at V and 1 base at J, with 9 bases in the middle. The CDR3 has 14 amino acids. Germline assignment: CDR1 SGDLS and CDR2 YYNGEE. The CDR3 coding sequence is TGTGCCAGCAGTCGGAGGGGGAACACCGGGGAGCTGTTTTTT. It codes for CASSRRGNTGELFF.

Of note for this clone: The sample contains more than one DNA sequence encoding this CDR3. The chain combines TRBV19 with TRBJ1-2; possible D gene TRBD1, 5 bases. Germline CDR1 and CDR2: LNHDA and SQIVND (reference sequence). V was pared by 3 bases and J by 4 bases, with 9 bases between. The CDR3 consists of 13 residues. CDR3 protein: CASSIQGGYGYTF. CDR3 bases: TGTGCCAGTAGTATTCAGGGTGGCTATGGCTACACCTTC.

V is TRBV28 and J is TRBJ2-3; a possible D gene is TRBD2 (6 bases). The CDR3 totals 15 residues. V gave up 3 bases and J gave up 1 base, with 11 bases separating them. The germline V gene encodes CDR1 MDHEN and CDR2 SYDVKM. The CDR3 DNA follows: TGTGCCAGCAGTTTTTGGGGAGGCGGCACAGATACGCAGTATTTT. This codes for CASSFWGGGTDTQYF.

V usage is TRBV7-9 and J usage is TRBJ2-7, with 8 bases aligning to TRBD1. This CDR3 is built from 13 residues. CDR1 and CDR2 from the germline V gene are SEHNR and FQNEAQ (reference sequence). V shed 5 bases and J 6 bases; nucleotides not matched to a gene: 6. The CDR3 is CASSRGTGGEQYF. In DNA, the CDR3 is TGTGCCAGCAGCAGAGGGACAGGTGGCGAGCAGTACTTC.

CDR3 amino acids: CASSVTGSNTEAFF. CDR3 coding DNA: TGCGCCAGCAGCGTGACAGGGAGTAACACTGAAGCTTTCTTT. The chain uses TRBV5-1 and TRBJ1-1; 7 bases agree with TRBD1. CDR3 length: 14 residues. Germline V gives CDR1 SGHRS, CDR2 YFSETQ. V trimming: 4 bases; J trimming: 2 bases; junction bases outside the gene matches: 5. The variable domain in full, completed from reference TRBV5-1 and TRBJ1-1, reads KAGVTQTPRYLIKTRGQQVTLSCSPISGHRSVSWYQQTPGQGLQFLFEYFSETQRNKGNFPGRFSGRQFSNSRSEMNVSTLELGDSALYLCASSVTGSNTEAFFGQGTRLTVV.

The J gene is TRBJ1-1, the V gene TRBV27, with a possible D match to TRBD1 (5 bases). This CDR3 comprises 13 residues. With 6 bases removed from V and 2 bases from J, the gap between germline ends came to 10 bases. Germline lookup yields CDR1 MNHEY and CDR2 SMNVEV (reference sequence). CDR3: CASRTALNTEAFF. CDR3 sequence (DNA): TGTGCCAGCAGGACAGCTTTAAACACTGAAGCTTTCTTT.

This clone was counted a single time. V and J are TRBV5-1 and TRBJ2-7, with D uncertain. The V gene's germline CDR1 is SGHRS and CDR2 YFSETQ. Trimming shortened V by 2 bases and J by 5 bases, and 8 bases separated the two germline ends. The CDR3 totals 12 residues. CDR3 region: CASSLVRDEQYF. The CDR3 bases are TGCGCCAGCAGCTTAGTGCGCGACGAGCAGTACTTC. The full variable domain, completed using reference TRBV5-1 and TRBJ2-7, is KAGVTQTPRYLIKTRGQQVTLSCSPISGHRSVSWYQQTPGQGLQFLFEYFSETQRNKGNFPGRFSGRQFSNSRSEMNVSTLELGDSALYLCASSLVRDEQYFGPGTRLTVT.

This clone occurred once. The chain recombines TRBV5-6 with TRBJ1-1; the D gene is possibly TRBD1 (6 bases). There are 18 residues in the CDR3. Germline V gene sequence: CDR1 SGHDT, CDR2 YYEEEE. Trimming removed 1 base at V and 1 base at J, with 20 bases between. The CDR3 DNA follows: TGTGCCAGCAGCTTGAAAGTTTGGGAGGGAGGGGGGAACACTGAAGCTTTCTTT. Translated, it gives CASSLKVWEGGGNTEAFF.

This rearrangement joins TRBV5-1 to TRBJ2-3; the D is unclear. The V gene's germline CDR1 is SGHRS and CDR2 YFSETQ. This CDR3 contains 14 residues. V shed 4 bases and J shed 5 bases, with 14 bases lying between them. CDR3 protein: CASSSPSGEDTQYF. As DNA, the CDR3 is TGCGCCAGCAGCAGCCCTTCCGGAGAAGATACGCAGTATTTT.

This chain connects TRBV6-6 to TRBJ1-2; possibly TRBD1 for D (5 bases). The CDR3 covers 13 residues. Trimming took 6 bases from V and 4 from J, leaving 12 bases between them. Germline CDR1 reads MNHNY; CDR2 reads SVGAGI (reference sequence). CDR3 amino acids: CASRIRDSYGYTF. The CDR3 DNA reads TGTGCCAGCAGGATCCGAGACAGCTATGGCTACACCTTC.

The V gene is TRBV5-6, the J gene TRBJ1-5; no clear D. The CDR3 extends over 14 amino acids. Germline CDR1 and CDR2: SGHDT and YYEEEE. Trimming took off 0 bases at V and 7 bases at J, with 11 bases between the two ends. CDR3 amino acids: CASSLGSGRQPQHF. CDR3 coding DNA: TGTGCCAGCAGCTTGGGATCCGGGAGGCAGCCCCAGCATTTT.

The chain couples TRBV18 to TRBJ2-2; possible D gene TRBD1, 5 bases. This CDR3 region has 15 residues. V was clipped by 5 bases and J by 0 bases, with 10 bases between them. From germline, CDR1 is KGHSH and CDR2 LQKENI. The DNA for the CDR3 is TGTGCCAGCTCAACTGACAGAGCGAACACCGGGGAGCTGTTTTTT. Translation: CASSTDRANTGELFF.

V is TRBV20-1 and J is TRBJ1-6; perhaps TRBD1 as D (5 bases). Germline V lookup: CDR1 DFQATT, CDR2 SNEGSKA (reference sequence). V was trimmed by 3 bases and J by 0 bases, leaving 9 bases between them. CDR3 length equals 15 residues. The CDR3 nucleotides read TGCAGTGCTAGTAACGGGGGCTCCTATAATTCACCCCTCCACTTT. It is translated as CSASNGGSYNSPLHF.

The V and J genes are TRBV24-1 and TRBJ2-3, with 14 bases matching TRBD2. CDR1 is KGHDR and CDR2 is SFDVKD in the germline V gene. The trim removed 4 bases at V and 2 bases at J, leaving 7 bases unmatched. The CDR3 contains 18 residues. The CDR3 DNA reads as TGTGCCACCAGTGACGGACTAGCGGGGGGCCATACCACAGATACGCAGTATTTT. This gives the protein CATSDGLAGGHTTDTQYF.

The V call is TRBV5-4, the J call TRBJ1-2; possible D gene TRBD1, 5 bases. Trimming took 6 bases from V and 2 from J, leaving 14 bases between them. Germline lookup yields CDR1 SGHNT and CDR2 YYREEE (reference sequence). This CDR3 has 14 amino acids. CDR3 coding DNA: TGTGCCAGCACTATAGGGGCAGCGAACTATGGCTACACCTTC. It codes for CASTIGAANYGYTF.

V and J are TRBV5-1 and TRBJ2-1; 9 nucleotides match TRBD2. The CDR3 runs 15 residues. Germline-derived CDR1 and CDR2 are SGHRS and YFSETQ. V lost 5 bases and J lost 3; bases outside the gene matches: 6. The CDR3 reads CASRVSGGLYNEQFF. CDR3 sequence (DNA): TGCGCCAGCAGGGTTAGCGGGGGCCTCTACAATGAGCAGTTCTTC. Variable domain in full (rest from reference TRBV5-1 and TRBJ2-1): KAGVTQTPRYLIKTRGQQVTLSCSPISGHRSVSWYQQTPGQGLQFLFEYFSETQRNKGNFPGRFSGRQFSNSRSEMNVSTLELGDSALYLCASRVSGGLYNEQFFGPGTRLTVL.

The rearrangement joins TRBV6-6 to TRBJ2-4, with D perhaps TRBD1 (6 bases). The CDR3 has 14 amino acids. CDR1 MNHNY and CDR2 SVGAGI come from the germline V gene (reference sequence). V gave up 5 bases and J gave up 0 bases, with 8 bases separating them. This CDR3 reads CASSKTGAKNIQYF. The DNA of the CDR3 is TGTGCCAGCAGTAAGACAGGAGCCAAAAACATTCAGTACTTC.